This T cell receptor beta chain comes out of a study of identifying expanded T cells in peripheral blood. This clone was recorded a few times. The V gene end was trimmed by 4 bases and the J gene end by 7 bases; junction bases not matched to a gene: 3. Looked up from germline, CDR1 is MNHEY and CDR2 is SMNVEV (reference sequence). The CDR3 contains 12 residues. Healthy donors had no documented immune events, such as infections, while sampled. Using immunoSEQ multiplex PCR, the repertoire was profiled, and TCRdb retains in-frame clones only, with some absent. Among roughly 63,000 clones listed, approximately 82% were seen once.

The TCR sequence derives from a person between 18 and 70 years old in good health. The sequenced sample was blood. The rearrangement uses TRBV27 and TRBJ1-2, with TRBD1 matching over 7 bases. For the CDR3, the DNA is TGTGCCAGCAGTTCGACAGGGTCTGGCTACACCTTC. This sequence encodes CASSSTGSGYTF.